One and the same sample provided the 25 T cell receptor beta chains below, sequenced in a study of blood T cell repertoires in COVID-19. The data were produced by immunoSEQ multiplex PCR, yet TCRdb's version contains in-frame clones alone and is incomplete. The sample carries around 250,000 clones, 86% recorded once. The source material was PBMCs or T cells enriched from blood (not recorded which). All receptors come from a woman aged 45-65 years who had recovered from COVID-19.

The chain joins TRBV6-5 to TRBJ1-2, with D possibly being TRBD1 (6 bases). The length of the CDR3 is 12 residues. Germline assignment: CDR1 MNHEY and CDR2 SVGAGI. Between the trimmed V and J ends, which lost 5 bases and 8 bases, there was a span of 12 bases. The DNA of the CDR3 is TGTGCCAGCAGTACAGGGTCCCGAGGCTACACCTTC. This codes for CASSTGSRGYTF.

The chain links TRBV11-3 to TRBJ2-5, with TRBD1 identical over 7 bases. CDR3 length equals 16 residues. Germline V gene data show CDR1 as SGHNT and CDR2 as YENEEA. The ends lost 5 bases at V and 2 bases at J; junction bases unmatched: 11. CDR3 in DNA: TGTGCCAGCAGCCACCAAGGACAGGTGATACAAGAGACCCAGTACTTC. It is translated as CASSHQGQVIQETQYF. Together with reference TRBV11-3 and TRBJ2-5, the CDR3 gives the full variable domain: EAGVVQSPRYKIIEKKQPVAFWCNPISGHNTLYWYLQNLGQGPELLIRYENEEAVDDSQLPKDRFSAERLKGVDSTLKIQPAELGDSAVYLCASSHQGQVIQETQYFGPGTRLLVL.

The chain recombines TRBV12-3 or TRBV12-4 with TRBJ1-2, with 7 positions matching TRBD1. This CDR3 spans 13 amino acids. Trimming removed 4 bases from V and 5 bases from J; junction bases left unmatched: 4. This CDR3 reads CASSYRGPYGYTF. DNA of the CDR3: TGTGCCAGCAGTTACAGGGGACCTTATGGCTACACCTTC.

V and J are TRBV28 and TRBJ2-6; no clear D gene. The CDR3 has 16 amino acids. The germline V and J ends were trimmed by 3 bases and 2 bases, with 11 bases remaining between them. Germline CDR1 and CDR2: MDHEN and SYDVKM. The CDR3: CASSFLTATGANVLTF. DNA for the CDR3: TGTGCCAGCAGTTTTCTAACAGCTACTGGGGCCAACGTCCTGACTTTC.

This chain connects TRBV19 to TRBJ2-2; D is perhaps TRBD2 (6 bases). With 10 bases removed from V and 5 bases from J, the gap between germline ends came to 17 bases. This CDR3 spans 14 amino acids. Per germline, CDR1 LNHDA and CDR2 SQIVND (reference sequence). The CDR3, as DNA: TGTGCCACCCCCGCTCCGGGAGAGACCGGGGAGCTGTTTTTT. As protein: CATPAPGETGELFF.

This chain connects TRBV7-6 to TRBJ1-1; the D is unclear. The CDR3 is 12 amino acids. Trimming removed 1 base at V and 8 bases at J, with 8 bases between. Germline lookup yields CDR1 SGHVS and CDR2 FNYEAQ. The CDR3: CASSLGADEAFF. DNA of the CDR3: TGTGCCAGCAGCTTAGGGGCAGACGAAGCTTTCTTT.

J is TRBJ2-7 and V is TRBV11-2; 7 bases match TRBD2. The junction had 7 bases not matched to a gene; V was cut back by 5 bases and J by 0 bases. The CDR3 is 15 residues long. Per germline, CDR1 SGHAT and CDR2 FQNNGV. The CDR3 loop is CASSKVGGSSYEQYF. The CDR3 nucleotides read TGTGCCAGCAGCAAGGTGGGGGGGAGCTCCTACGAGCAGTACTTC.

The CDR3 region is CASSPSPAGELFF. CDR3 nucleotide sequence: TGTGCCAGCAGCCCCTCCCCCGCCGGGGAGCTGTTTTTT. The chain links TRBV7-3 to TRBJ2-2; D is unclear. V lost 5 bases to trimming and J lost 6 bases, with 10 bases between them. Germline CDR1 and CDR2: SGHTA and FQGTGA. This CDR3 contains 13 residues.

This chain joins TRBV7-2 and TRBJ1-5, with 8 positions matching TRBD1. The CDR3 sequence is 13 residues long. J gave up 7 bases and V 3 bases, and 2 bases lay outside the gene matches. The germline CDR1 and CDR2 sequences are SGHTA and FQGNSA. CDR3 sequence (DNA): TGTGCCAGCAGCTTTGACAGGGGCCAGCCCCAGCATTTT. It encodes CASSFDRGQPQHF.

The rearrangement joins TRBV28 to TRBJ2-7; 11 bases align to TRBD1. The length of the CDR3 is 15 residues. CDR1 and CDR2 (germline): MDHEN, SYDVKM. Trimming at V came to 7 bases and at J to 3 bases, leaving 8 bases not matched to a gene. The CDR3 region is CASTSPGTGGYEQYF. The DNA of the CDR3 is TGTGCCAGCACCTCCCCCGGGACAGGGGGCTACGAGCAGTACTTC.

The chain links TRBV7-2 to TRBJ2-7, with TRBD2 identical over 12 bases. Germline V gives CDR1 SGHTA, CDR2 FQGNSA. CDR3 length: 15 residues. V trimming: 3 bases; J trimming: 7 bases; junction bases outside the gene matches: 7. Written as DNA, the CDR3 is TGTGCCAGCAGCTTCCTAGCGGGAGGGGTTTATGAGCAGTACTTC. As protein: CASSFLAGGVYEQYF.

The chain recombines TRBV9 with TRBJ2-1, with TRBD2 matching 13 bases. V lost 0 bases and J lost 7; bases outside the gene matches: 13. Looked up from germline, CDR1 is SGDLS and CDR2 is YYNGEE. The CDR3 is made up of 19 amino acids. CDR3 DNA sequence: TGTGCCAGCAGCGTAGGGATCTCGGGAGGACTAGCGGGAGCTAATGAGCAGTTCTTC. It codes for CASSVGISGGLAGANEQFF.

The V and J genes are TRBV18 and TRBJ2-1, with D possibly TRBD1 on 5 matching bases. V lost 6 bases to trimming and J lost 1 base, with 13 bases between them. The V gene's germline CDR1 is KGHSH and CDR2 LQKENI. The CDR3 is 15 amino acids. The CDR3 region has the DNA TGTGCCAGCTCCCACTTACAGGTTTCCTACAATGAGCAGTTCTTC. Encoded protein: CASSHLQVSYNEQFF.

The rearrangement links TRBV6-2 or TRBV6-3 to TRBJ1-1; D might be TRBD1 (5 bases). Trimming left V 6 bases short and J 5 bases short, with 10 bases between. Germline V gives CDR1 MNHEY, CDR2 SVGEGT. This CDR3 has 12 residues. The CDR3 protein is CASSFRVTEAFF. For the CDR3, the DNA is TGTGCCAGCAGCTTCAGGGTTACTGAAGCTTTCTTT.

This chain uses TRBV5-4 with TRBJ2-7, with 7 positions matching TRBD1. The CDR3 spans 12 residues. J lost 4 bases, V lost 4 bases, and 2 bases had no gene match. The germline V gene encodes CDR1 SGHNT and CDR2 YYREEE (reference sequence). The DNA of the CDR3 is TGTGCCAGCAGCCTGGGACAGTACGAGCAGTACTTC. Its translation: CASSLGQYEQYF.

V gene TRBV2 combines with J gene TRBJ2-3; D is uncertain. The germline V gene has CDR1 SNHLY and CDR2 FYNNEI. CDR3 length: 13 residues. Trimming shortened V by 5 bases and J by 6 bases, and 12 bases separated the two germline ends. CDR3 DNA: TGTGCCAGCAGTCTCCTCCAGGCCGATACGCAGTATTTT. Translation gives CASSLLQADTQYF.

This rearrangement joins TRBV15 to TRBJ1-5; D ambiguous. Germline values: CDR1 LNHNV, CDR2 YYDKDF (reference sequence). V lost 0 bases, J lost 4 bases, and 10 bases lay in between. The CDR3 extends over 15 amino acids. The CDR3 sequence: CATSRDLSGNQPQHF. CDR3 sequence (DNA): TGTGCCACCAGCAGAGATCTTTCGGGAAATCAGCCCCAGCATTTT.

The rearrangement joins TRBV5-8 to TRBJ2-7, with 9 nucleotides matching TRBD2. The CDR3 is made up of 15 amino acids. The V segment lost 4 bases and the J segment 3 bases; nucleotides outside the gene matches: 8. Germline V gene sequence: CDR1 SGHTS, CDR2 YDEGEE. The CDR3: CASSQRTSANYEQYF. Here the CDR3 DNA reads TGTGCCAGCAGCCAACGGACTAGCGCCAACTACGAGCAGTACTTC.

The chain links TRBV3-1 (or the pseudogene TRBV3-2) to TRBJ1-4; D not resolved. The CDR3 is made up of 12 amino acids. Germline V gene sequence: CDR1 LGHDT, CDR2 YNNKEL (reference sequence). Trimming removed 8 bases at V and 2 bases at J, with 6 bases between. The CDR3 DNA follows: TGTGCCAGCGGACTTACTAATGAAAAACTGTTTTTT. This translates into CASGLTNEKLFF.

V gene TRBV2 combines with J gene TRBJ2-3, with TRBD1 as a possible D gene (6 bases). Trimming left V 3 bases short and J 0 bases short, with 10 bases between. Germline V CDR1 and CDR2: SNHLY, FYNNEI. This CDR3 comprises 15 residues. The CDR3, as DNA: TGTGCCAGCAGTGACGAGGGACATAGCACAGATACGCAGTATTTT. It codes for CASSDEGHSTDTQYF.

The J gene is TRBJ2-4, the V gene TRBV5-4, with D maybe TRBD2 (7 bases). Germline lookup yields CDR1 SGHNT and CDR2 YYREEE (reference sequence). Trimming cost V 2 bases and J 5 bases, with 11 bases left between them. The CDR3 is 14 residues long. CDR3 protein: CASSFSGGENIQYF. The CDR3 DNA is TGTGCCAGCAGCTTTTCGGGGGGCGAAAACATTCAGTACTTC.

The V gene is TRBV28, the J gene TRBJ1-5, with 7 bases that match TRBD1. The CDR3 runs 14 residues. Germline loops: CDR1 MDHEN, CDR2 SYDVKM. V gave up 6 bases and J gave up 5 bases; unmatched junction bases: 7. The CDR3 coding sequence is TGTGCCAGCAGGTTGACAGGGATGTATCAGCCCCAGCATTTT. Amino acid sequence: CASRLTGMYQPQHF. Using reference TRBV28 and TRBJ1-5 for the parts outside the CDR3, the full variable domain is DVKVTQSSRYLVKRTGEKVFLECVQDMDHENMFWYRQDPGLGLRLIYFSYDVKMKEKGDIPEGYSVSREKKERFSLILESASTNQTSMYLCASRLTGMYQPQHFGDGTRLSIL.

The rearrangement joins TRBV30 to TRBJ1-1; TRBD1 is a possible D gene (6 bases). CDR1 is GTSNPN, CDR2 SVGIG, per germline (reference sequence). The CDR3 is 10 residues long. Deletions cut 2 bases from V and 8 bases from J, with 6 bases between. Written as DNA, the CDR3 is TGTGCCTGGAGTCAGGGGGAAGCTTTCTTT. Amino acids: CAWSQGEAFF. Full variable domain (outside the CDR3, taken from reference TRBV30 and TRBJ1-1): SQTIHQWPATLVQPVGSPLSLECTVEGTSNPNLYWYRQAAGRGLQLLFYSVGIGQISSEVPQNLSASRPQDRQFILSSKKLLLSDSGFYLCAWSQGEAFFGQGTRLTVV.

For the CDR3, the DNA is TGTGCCAGTAGTATTTTTTGGGGGCAAGAGCAGTTCTTC. It translates to CASSIFWGQEQFF. The chain combines TRBV19 with TRBJ2-1; D possibly corresponds to TRBD1 (6 bases). Germline V gene lookup returns CDR1 LNHDA and CDR2 SQIVND (reference sequence). This CDR3 has 13 amino acids. Trimming took 3 bases from V and 10 from J, leaving 13 bases between them.

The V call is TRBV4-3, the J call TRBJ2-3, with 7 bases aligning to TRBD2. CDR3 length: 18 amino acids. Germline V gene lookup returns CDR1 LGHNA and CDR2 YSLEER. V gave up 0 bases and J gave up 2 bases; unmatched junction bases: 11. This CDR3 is CASSQDYRPAGHTDTQYF. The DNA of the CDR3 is TGCGCCAGCAGCCAAGATTATCGCCCAGCGGGGCACACAGATACGCAGTATTTT.